The 27 T cell receptor beta chains below come from one sample, sequenced in a study of shared clonotypes between healthy human individuals (TCRdb year 2020). CD8 naive samples were CD45RO-negative cells positively selected for CCR7, giving a CD45RA+CCR7+ population that excluded TemRA cells. Library preparation employed the immunoSEQ multiplex PCR assay. TCRdb re-hosts the immuneACCESS table, in-frame sequences only. Its copies lack some clones; in the studies checked, an unresolved V gene accounts for under half of them, and the cause for the rest is not known. In this sample the table shows roughly 2,000,000 clones, 93% of which occur a single time. In total, the top ten clones hold over 1.5% of the sample. The source material was naive CD8+ T cells from PBMCs. In light of the paper, this sample's cell subset or site label describes: CD45RA+CCR7+. Receptors originate from a man aged 18-30 years in good health. Some clones in this sample may be carry-over from other donors' samples.

CDR3 sequence reads: CASSPPPYNEQFF. CDR3 nucleotides: TGTGCCAGCAGCCCCCCCCCGTACAATGAGCAGTTCTTC. The chain couples TRBV7-9 to TRBJ2-1, with D unclear. V gave up 5 bases and J gave up 4 bases, with 9 bases separating them. CDR1 SEHNR and CDR2 FQNEAQ come from the germline V gene (reference sequence). This CDR3 spans 13 amino acids.

The V call is TRBV7-9, the J call TRBJ2-3; 10 positions agree with TRBD1. Germline assignment: CDR1 SEHNR and CDR2 FQNEAQ (reference sequence). V lost 2 bases to trimming and J lost 6 bases; unmatched junction nucleotides: 11. The CDR3 has 17 amino acids. The CDR3: CASSLPIRDRGSDTQYF. CDR3 DNA sequence: TGTGCCAGCAGCTTACCAATCCGGGACAGGGGTTCGGATACGCAGTATTTT.

CDR3: CASSFYPREAGEQYF. The CDR3 region has the DNA TGTGCCAGCAGCTTTTACCCTCGGGAAGCGGGCGAGCAGTACTTC. V and J are TRBV5-6 and TRBJ2-7, with D possibly matching TRBD2 (6 bases). This CDR3 is built from 15 residues. The germline CDR1 and CDR2 sequences are SGHDT and YYEEEE. V was pared by 2 bases and J by 6 bases, with 18 bases between. Filled out from reference TRBV5-6 and TRBJ2-7, the complete variable domain reads DAGVTQSPTHLIKTRGQQVTLRCSPKSGHDTVSWYQQALGQGPQFIFQYYEEEERQRGNFPDRFSGHQFPNYSSELNVNALLLGDSALYLCASSFYPREAGEQYFGPGTRLTVT.

V gene TRBV5-6 combines with J gene TRBJ1-2; 9 nucleotides line up with TRBD1. The CDR3 is 15 amino acids. J was trimmed by 1 base and V by 7 bases; bases with no gene match: 8. CDR1 is SGHDT and CDR2 is YYEEEE in the germline V gene. Written as DNA, the CDR3 is TGTGCCAGCGCTCGAGACAGGGGGTTTAACTATGGCTACACCTTC. It codes for CASARDRGFNYGYTF.

The chain recombines TRBV28 with TRBJ1-2; tentative D call: TRBD1 (5 bases). Between the trimmed V and J ends, which lost 6 bases and 6 bases, there was a span of 17 bases. The CDR3 has 14 amino acids. The germline V gene encodes CDR1 MDHEN and CDR2 SYDVKM. The CDR3, as DNA: TGTGCCAGCAGATATCCCCCAGGGAGTCATGGCTACACCTTC. Residues: CASRYPPGSHGYTF.

This chain connects TRBV7-9 to TRBJ2-2, with TRBD2 matching over 7 bases. The CDR3 spans 15 residues. Germline loops: CDR1 SEHNR, CDR2 FQNEAQ (reference sequence). With V trimmed by 8 bases and J by 1 base, 7 bases remained unmatched. The CDR3 is CASEGASGNTGELFF. DNA for the CDR3: TGTGCCAGCGAAGGTGCTAGCGGGAACACCGGGGAGCTGTTTTTT.

The chain is built from TRBV6-5 and TRBJ1-1, with D unresolved. The germline V gene encodes CDR1 MNHEY and CDR2 SVGAGI. Deletions cut 7 bases from V and 4 bases from J, with 16 bases between. The CDR3 has 14 amino acids. The CDR3 DNA follows: TGTGCCAGCACCGGAGTCGGTCCCGGCACTGAAGCTTTCTTT. Its protein is CASTGVGPGTEAFF.

CDR3 sequence (DNA): TGCAGCGTTGATATGGGGGTCACAGATACGCAGTATTTT. It yields the protein CSVDMGVTDTQYF. This rearrangement joins TRBV29-1 to TRBJ2-3; D may match TRBD1 or TRBD2 (5 bases each). V dropped 3 bases and J dropped 2 bases, with 9 bases sitting between them. This CDR3 has 13 amino acids. From germline, CDR1 is SQVTM and CDR2 ANQGSEA.

The chain couples TRBV27 to TRBJ2-3; possible D gene TRBD1, 6 bases. Trimming shortened V by 6 bases and J by 2 bases, and 15 bases separated the two germline ends. Per germline, CDR1 MNHEY and CDR2 SMNVEV (reference sequence). The CDR3 loop spans 15 amino acids. CDR3 protein: CASSQEDRHTDTQYF. In DNA form, the CDR3 reads TGTGCCAGCAGCCAAGAGGACAGACACACAGATACGCAGTATTTT.

The V call is TRBV7-9, the J call TRBJ2-7, with 7 bases that match TRBD2. The germline gives CDR1 SEHNR, CDR2 FQNEAQ (reference sequence). CDR3 size: 14 residues. The V gene end was trimmed by 5 bases and the J gene end by 4 bases; junction bases not matched to a gene: 8. CDR3 sequence: CASSPASGAYEQYF. The CDR3 coding sequence is TGTGCCAGCAGCCCCGCTAGCGGAGCGTACGAGCAGTACTTC.

About this clone itself: This specimen includes other DNA sequences encoding the same CDR3. This chain links TRBV27 with TRBJ2-7; 10 bases are shared with TRBD1. The CDR3 is 15 residues long. Per germline, CDR1 MNHEY and CDR2 SMNVEV (reference sequence). With V trimmed by 4 bases and J by 3 bases, 6 bases remained unmatched. The CDR3 coding sequence is TGTGCCAGCAGTTCGACCGGGACAGGGGACTACGAGCAGTACTTC. Translated: CASSSTGTGDYEQYF.

The chain links TRBV27 to TRBJ2-3, with D possibly being TRBD2 (6 bases). Trimming took off 7 bases at V and 0 bases at J, with 14 bases between the two ends. There are 15 residues in the CDR3. Per germline, CDR1 MNHEY and CDR2 SMNVEV (reference sequence). In DNA form, the CDR3 reads TGTGCCAGCACCGTTAGCGGTGCTAGCACAGATACGCAGTATTTT. Its protein is CASTVSGASTDTQYF.

The J gene is TRBJ1-2, the V gene TRBV7-9, with unresolved D. The V end was cut by 5 bases, the J end by 8 bases, with 15 bases between. The CDR3 has 13 residues. The germline V gene has CDR1 SEHNR and CDR2 FQNEAQ (reference sequence). CDR3: CASSDPSKQGYTF. CDR3 sequence (DNA): TGTGCCAGCAGCGACCCGTCCAAGCAAGGCTACACCTTC.

The chain recombines TRBV30 with TRBJ2-7, with unresolved D. Germline lookup yields CDR1 GTSNPN and CDR2 SVGIG (reference sequence). The CDR3 length is 13 residues. Trimming took off 0 bases at V and 6 bases at J, with 12 bases between the two ends. The CDR3 DNA sequence: TGTGCCTGGAGTGTAATGGCCGGCAGCGAGCAGTACTTC. It yields the protein CAWSVMAGSEQYF.

The chain employs TRBV5-4 and TRBJ1-2; D ambiguous. V gave up 1 base and J gave up 2 bases, with 6 bases separating them. The germline V gene encodes CDR1 SGHNT and CDR2 YYREEE (reference sequence). The CDR3 consists of 13 residues. CDR3 region: CASSLRGNYGYTF. The CDR3, as DNA: TGTGCCAGCAGCTTGCGGGGAAACTATGGCTACACCTTC.

CDR3 in amino acids: CASSSRQGARNTEAFF. The CDR3 DNA reads TGTGCCAGCAGTTCACGACAGGGGGCGCGGAACACTGAAGCTTTCTTT. The chain employs TRBV27 and TRBJ1-1, with 10 nucleotides matching TRBD1. V shed 4 bases, J shed 1 base, and the junction held 6 bases outside the gene matches. This CDR3 comprises 16 residues. Germline V gene lookup returns CDR1 MNHEY and CDR2 SMNVEV (reference sequence).

This clone was picked up one time. The V and J genes are TRBV7-9 and TRBJ1-1; D unclear. The CDR3 totals 13 residues. V dropped 5 bases and J dropped 0 bases, with 7 bases sitting between them. Germline-derived CDR1 and CDR2 are SEHNR and FQNEAQ (reference sequence). This CDR3 reads CASSPLMNTEAFF. CDR3 bases: TGTGCCAGCAGCCCCCTTATGAACACTGAAGCTTTCTTT. The variable domain in full, with the rest retrieved from reference TRBV7-9 and TRBJ1-1, is DTGVSQNPRHKITKRGQNVTFRCDPISEHNRLYWYRQTLGQGPEFLTYFQNEAQLEKSRLLSDRFSAERPKGSFSTLEIQRTEQGDSAMYLCASSPLMNTEAFFGQGTRLTVV.

This clone was seen a few times. The chain is built from TRBV4-1 and TRBJ1-1; D gene unclear. The CDR3 sequence is 14 residues long. Germline V gene data show CDR1 as MGHRA and CDR2 as YSYEKL. Trimming removed 0 bases from V and 1 base from J, with 6 bases in between. Written as DNA, the CDR3 is TGCGCCAGCAGCCAAGATTGGGGGAACACTGAAGCTTTCTTT. Protein product: CASSQDWGNTEAFF.

The chain links TRBV27 to TRBJ1-5; 9 bases fit TRBD1. Per germline, CDR1 MNHEY and CDR2 SMNVEV (reference sequence). V gave up 6 bases and J gave up 3 bases; unmatched junction bases: 3. The length of the CDR3 is 14 residues. DNA of the CDR3: TGTGCCAGCAGGCCACAGGGGGCCAATCAGCCCCAGCATTTT. It yields the protein CASRPQGANQPQHF.

The CDR3, as DNA: TGTGCCAGCAGCTCGGGACCTGTGGAGGGAGACTATGGCTACACCTTC. Protein sequence: CASSSGPVEGDYGYTF. This chain uses TRBV5-4 with TRBJ1-2, with D perhaps matching TRBD1 (5 bases). The germline gives CDR1 SGHNT, CDR2 YYREEE (reference sequence). The CDR3 covers 16 residues. V was shortened by 3 bases and J by 3 bases, with 18 bases between the two germline ends. Full variable domain (missing parts from reference TRBV5-4 and TRBJ1-2): ETGVTQSPTHLIKTRGQQVTLRCSSQSGHNTVSWYQQALGQGPQFIFQYYREEENGRGNFPPRFSGLQFPNYSSELNVNALELDDSALYLCASSSGPVEGDYGYTFGSGTRLTVV.

This sequence joins TRBV4-1 and TRBJ1-1; 7 positions match TRBD1. V shed 2 bases and J 0 bases; nucleotides not matched to a gene: 9. CDR3 size: 17 residues. Germline V lookup: CDR1 MGHRA, CDR2 YSYEKL. CDR3: CASSQTTGQAVNTEAFF. CDR3 DNA: TGCGCCAGCAGCCAAACGACAGGGCAGGCGGTGAACACTGAAGCTTTCTTT.

This clone was counted a single time. Other DNA sequences in the same sample also yield this CDR3. The J gene is TRBJ2-1, the V gene TRBV7-3; D may match TRBD1 or TRBD2 (6 bases each). The CDR3 has 13 residues. Trimming removed 2 bases at V and 6 bases at J, with 8 bases between. The V gene's germline CDR1 is SGHTA and CDR2 FQGTGA. CDR3 region: CASSLEGGNEQFF. The CDR3, as DNA: TGTGCCAGCAGCTTAGAGGGGGGCAATGAGCAGTTCTTC.

The chain joins TRBV15 to TRBJ2-7, with 8 bases lining up with TRBD1. The CDR3 is made up of 15 amino acids. Unmatched junction bases numbered 13, after V lost 7 bases and J lost 5 bases. The V gene's germline CDR1 is LNHNV and CDR2 YYDKDF (reference sequence). CDR3 sequence reads: CATTGTGLPRHEQYF. CDR3 nucleotides: TGTGCCACCACTGGGACAGGACTCCCTCGGCACGAGCAGTACTTC.

Points on this clone: Other DNA sequences in the same sample also yield this CDR3. The chain couples TRBV19 to TRBJ2-1; 10 bases are shared with TRBD2. Germline CDR1 and CDR2: LNHDA and SQIVND (reference sequence). V lost 4 bases and J lost 3; bases outside the gene matches: 3. CDR3 length: 15 residues. CDR3 sequence reads: CASSSLAGVYNEQFF. The CDR3 nucleotides read TGTGCCAGTAGTAGCCTAGCGGGGGTCTACAATGAGCAGTTCTTC.

This clone came up once. This chain joins TRBV30 and TRBJ2-7; 12 bases match TRBD1. Trimming at V came to 5 bases and at J to 4 bases, leaving 3 bases not matched to a gene. This CDR3 is 13 amino acids long. Germline loops: CDR1 GTSNPN, CDR2 SVGIG (reference sequence). The CDR3 sequence: CAWQGQGAYEQYF. The CDR3 bases are TGTGCCTGGCAGGGACAGGGGGCTTACGAGCAGTACTTC.

Turning to this clone: Other DNA sequences from this sample encode an identical CDR3 as well. The rearrangement uses TRBV7-2 and TRBJ2-7; TRBD2 matches at 13 bases. After removal of 5 bases from V and 0 bases from J, the junction contained 4 bases not matched to a gene. Germline V gene lookup returns CDR1 SGHTA and CDR2 FQGNSA. The CDR3 loop spans 16 amino acids. The CDR3 region is CASSLGLAGSSYEQYF. In nucleotides, the CDR3 is TGTGCCAGCAGCCTGGGACTAGCGGGATCCTCCTACGAGCAGTACTTC.

V gene TRBV7-9 combines with J gene TRBJ1-4; TRBD1 is a possible D gene (5 bases). The V gene lost 6 bases and the J gene lost 1 base, with 12 bases spanning the gap. CDR3 size: 15 residues. Germline values: CDR1 SEHNR, CDR2 FQNEAQ (reference sequence). This CDR3 is CASREETETNEKLFF. The CDR3 DNA reads as TGTGCCAGCAGGGAAGAGACAGAAACTAATGAAAAACTGTTTTTT. Filled out from reference TRBV7-9 and TRBJ1-4, the complete variable domain reads DTGVSQNPRHKITKRGQNVTFRCDPISEHNRLYWYRQTLGQGPEFLTYFQNEAQLEKSRLLSDRFSAERPKGSFSTLEIQRTEQGDSAMYLCASREETETNEKLFFGSGTQLSVL.